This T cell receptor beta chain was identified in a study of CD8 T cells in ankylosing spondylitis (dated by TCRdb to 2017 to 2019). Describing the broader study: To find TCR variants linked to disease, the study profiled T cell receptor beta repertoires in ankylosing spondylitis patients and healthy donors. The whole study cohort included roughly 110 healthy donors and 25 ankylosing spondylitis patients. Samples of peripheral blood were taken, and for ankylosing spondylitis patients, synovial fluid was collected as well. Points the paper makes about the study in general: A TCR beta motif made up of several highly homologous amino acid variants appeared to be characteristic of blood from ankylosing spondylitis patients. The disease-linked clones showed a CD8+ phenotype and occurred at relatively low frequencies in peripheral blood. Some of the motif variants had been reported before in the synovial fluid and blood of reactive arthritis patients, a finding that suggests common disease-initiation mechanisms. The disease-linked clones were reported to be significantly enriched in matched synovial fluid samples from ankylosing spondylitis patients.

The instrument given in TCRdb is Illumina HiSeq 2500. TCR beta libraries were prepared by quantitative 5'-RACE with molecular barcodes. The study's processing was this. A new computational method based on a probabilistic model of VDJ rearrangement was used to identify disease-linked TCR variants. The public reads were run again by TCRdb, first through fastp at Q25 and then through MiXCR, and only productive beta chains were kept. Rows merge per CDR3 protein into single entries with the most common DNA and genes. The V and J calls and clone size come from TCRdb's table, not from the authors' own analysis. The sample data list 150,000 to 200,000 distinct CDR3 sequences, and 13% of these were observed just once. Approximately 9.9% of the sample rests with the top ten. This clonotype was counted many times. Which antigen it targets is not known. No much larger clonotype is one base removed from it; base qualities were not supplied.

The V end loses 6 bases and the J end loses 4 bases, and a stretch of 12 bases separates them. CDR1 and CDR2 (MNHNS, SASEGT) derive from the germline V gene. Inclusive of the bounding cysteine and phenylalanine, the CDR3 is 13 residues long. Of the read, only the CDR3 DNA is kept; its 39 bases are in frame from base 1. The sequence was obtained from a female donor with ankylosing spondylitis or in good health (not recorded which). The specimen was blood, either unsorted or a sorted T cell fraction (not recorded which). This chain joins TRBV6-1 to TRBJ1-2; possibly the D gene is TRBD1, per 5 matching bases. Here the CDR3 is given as CASSPGPPYGYTF. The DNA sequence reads TGTGCCAGCAGCCCGGGGCCGCCCTATGGCTACACCTTC.